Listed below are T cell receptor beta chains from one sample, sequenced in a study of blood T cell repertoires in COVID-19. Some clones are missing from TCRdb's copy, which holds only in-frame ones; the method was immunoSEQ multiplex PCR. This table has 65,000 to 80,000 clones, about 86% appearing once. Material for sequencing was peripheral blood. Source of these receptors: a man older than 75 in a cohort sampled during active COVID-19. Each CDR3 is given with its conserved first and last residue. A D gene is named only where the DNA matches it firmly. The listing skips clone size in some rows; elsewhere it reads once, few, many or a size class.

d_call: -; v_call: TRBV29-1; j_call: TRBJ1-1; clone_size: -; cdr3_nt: TGCAGCGTTGAAGAGGCGAACAGTAACACTGAAGCTTTCTTT; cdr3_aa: CSVEEANSNTEAFF
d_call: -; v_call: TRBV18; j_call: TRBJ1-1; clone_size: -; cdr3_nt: TGTGCCAGCTCGCCAGAACAGGGATTCGCTGAAGCTTTCTTT; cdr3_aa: CASSPEQGFAEAFF
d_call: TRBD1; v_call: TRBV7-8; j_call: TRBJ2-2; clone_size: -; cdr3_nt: TGTGCCAGCAGTGATACAGGGGTAACCGGGGAGCTGTTTTTT; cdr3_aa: CASSDTGVTGELFF
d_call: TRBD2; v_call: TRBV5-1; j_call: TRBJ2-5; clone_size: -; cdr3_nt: TGCGCCAGCGCACCAGGCGGGGGGGCCCCCGGAGAGACCCAGTACTTC; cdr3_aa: CASAPGGGAPGETQYF
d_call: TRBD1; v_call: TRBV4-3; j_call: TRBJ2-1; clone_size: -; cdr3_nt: TGCGCCAGCAGCCCACGCGGAGCAGGGGGCAATGAGCAGTTCTTC; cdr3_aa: CASSPRGAGGNEQFF
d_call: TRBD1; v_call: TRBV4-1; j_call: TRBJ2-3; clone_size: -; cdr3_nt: TGCGCCAGCAGCCTGGGGCCGGACAGGGCCCAGGATACGCAGTATTTT; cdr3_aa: CASSLGPDRAQDTQYF
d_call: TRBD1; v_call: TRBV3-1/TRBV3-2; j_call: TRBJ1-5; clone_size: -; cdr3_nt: TGTGCCAGCAGCCACACAGGGGCGAGCAATCAGCCCCAGCATTTT; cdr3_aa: CASSHTGASNQPQHF
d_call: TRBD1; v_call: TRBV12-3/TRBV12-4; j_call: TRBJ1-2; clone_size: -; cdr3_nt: TGTGCCAGCAGGCGACAGGGGAACTATGGCTACACCTTC; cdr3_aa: CASRRQGNYGYTF
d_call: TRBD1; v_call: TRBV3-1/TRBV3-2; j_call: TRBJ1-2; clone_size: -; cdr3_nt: TGTGCCAGCAGGGGGTGGGACAGGGGGTTCCATGGCTACACCTTC; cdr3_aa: CASRGWDRGFHGYTF
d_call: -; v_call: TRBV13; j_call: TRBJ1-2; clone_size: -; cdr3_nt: TGTGCCAGCAGCCAACAAATTGCTAACTATGGCTACACCTTC; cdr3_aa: CASSQQIANYGYTF
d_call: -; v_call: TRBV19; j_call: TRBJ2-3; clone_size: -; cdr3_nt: TGTGCCAGTAGTATCTTTGGGCATACGCAGTATTTT; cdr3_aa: CASSIFGHTQYF
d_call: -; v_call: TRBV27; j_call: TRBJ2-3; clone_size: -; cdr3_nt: TGTGCCAGCAGTTCCCAGGTGATTAGCACAGATACGCAGTATTTT; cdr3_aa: CASSSQVISTDTQYF
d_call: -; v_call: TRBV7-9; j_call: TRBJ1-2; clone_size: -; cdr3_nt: TGTGCCAGCAGCCCTGAACAGGGCGGGGGAGTCGGCTATGGCTACACCTTC; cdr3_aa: CASSPEQGGGVGYGYTF
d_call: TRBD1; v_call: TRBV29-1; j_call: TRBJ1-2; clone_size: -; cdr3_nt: TGCAGCGTTCTACCCGGGACAGGGGGCGGCTATGGCTACACCTTC; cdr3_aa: CSVLPGTGGGYGYTF
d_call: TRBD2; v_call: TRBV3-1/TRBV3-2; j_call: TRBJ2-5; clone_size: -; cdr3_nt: TGTGCCAGCAGCTATCCGGGACTAGGGGAGACCCAGTACTTC; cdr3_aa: CASSYPGLGETQYF
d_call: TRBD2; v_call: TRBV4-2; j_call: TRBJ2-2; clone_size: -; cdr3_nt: TGTGCCAGCAGCTCCCGGACTAGCGGGGAAGGTAGCGGGGAGCTGTTTTTT; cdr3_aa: CASSSRTSGEGSGELFF
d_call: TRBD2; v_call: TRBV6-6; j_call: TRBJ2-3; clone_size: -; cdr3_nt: TGTGCCAGCAGTCGAACTAGCGGGGGTATAAGCACAGATACGCAGTATTTT; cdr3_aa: CASSRTSGGISTDTQYF
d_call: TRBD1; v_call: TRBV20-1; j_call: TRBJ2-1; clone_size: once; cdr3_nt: TGCAGTGCTGACAGGGAGCGAGAGCAGTTCTTC; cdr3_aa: CSADREREQFF
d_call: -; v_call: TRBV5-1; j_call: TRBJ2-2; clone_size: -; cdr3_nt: TGCGCCAGCCAGAAAACAGCGAACACCGGGGAGCTGTTTTTT; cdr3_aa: CASQKTANTGELFF
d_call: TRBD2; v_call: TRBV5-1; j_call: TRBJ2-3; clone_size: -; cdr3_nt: TGCGCCAGCAGCTTGGAGCTAGCGGGGTCCACAGATACGCAGTATTTT; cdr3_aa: CASSLELAGSTDTQYF
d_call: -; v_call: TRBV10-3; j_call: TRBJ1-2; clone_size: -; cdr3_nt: TGTGCCATCAGCGTAGGGTCAGGGGATGGCTACACCTTC; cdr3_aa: CAISVGSGDGYTF
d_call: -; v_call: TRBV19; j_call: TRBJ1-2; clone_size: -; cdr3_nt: TGTGCCAGTGGGACAAGCTCTAACTATGGCTACACCTTC; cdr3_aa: CASGTSSNYGYTF
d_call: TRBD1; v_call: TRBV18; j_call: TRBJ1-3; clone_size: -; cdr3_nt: TGTGCCAGCTCACAACAGGGGACAACTGGAAACACCATATATTTT; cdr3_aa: CASSQQGTTGNTIYF
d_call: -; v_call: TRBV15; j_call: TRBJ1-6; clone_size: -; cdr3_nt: TGTGCCACCAGCAGAGCACAGGGCTATAATTCACCCCTCCACTTT; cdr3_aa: CATSRAQGYNSPLHF
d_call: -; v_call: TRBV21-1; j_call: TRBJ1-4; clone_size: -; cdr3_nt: TGTGCCAGCAGCAAACAGGCAACTAATGAAAAACTGTTTTTT; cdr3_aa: CASSKQATNEKLFF
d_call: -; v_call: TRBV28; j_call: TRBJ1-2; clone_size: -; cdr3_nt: TGTGCCAGCAGACAGCTTAACTATGGCTACACCTTC; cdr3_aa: CASRQLNYGYTF
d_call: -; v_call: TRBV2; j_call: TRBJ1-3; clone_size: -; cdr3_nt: TGTGCCAGCAATGGGGACTCCGGAAACACCATATATTTT; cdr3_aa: CASNGDSGNTIYF
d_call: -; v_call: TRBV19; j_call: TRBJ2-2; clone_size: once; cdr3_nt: TGTGCCAGTAGTATCGAAGGGGGTAACCTCGAGCTGTTTTTT; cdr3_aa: CASSIEGGNLELFF
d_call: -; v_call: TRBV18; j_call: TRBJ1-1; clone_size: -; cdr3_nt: TGTGCCAGCTCACCACCGAGTATGAACACTGAAGCTTTCTTT; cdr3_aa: CASSPPSMNTEAFF
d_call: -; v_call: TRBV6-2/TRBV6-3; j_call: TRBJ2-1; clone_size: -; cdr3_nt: TGTGCCAGCAGTAAACAGGGTCTGAATGAGCAGTTCTTC; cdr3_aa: CASSKQGLNEQFF
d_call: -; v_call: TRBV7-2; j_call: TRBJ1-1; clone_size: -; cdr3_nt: TGTGCCAGCAGCACCAGGTCCTTTAGCACTGAAGCTTTCTTT; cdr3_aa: CASSTRSFSTEAFF
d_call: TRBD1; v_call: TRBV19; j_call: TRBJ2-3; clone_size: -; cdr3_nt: TGTGCCAGTAGTCAAATACAGGGGGATACGCAGTATTTT; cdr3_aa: CASSQIQGDTQYF
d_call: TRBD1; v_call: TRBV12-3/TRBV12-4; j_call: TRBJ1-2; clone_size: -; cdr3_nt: TGTGCCAGCAGTAGCGGGACAGGGATTATGCCCGCCTTC; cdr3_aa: CASSSGTGIMPAF
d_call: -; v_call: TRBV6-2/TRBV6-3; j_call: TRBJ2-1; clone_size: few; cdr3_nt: TGTGCCAGCAGTTACTCTAGGGGCTACAATGAGCAGTTCTTC; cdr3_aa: CASSYSRGYNEQFF
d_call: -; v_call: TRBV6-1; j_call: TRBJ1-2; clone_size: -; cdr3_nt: TGTGCCAGCAGTGAAGCGGAGACCGGTGGCTACACCTTC; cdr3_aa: CASSEAETGGYTF
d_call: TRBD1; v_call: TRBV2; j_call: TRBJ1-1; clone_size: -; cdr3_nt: TGTGCCAGCAAGACAGGGGGCAATTCAGCTTTCTTT; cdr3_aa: CASKTGGNSAFF
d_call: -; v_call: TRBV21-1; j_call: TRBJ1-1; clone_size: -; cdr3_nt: TGTGCCAGCAGCACGCCAGGGGCTCGCACTGAAGCTTTCTTT; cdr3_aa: CASSTPGARTEAFF
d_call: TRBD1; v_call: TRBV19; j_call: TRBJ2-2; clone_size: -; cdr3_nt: TGTGCCAGTAGTATTCAGGGGGCGCCGGAAACCGGGGAGCTGTTTTTT; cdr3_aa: CASSIQGAPETGELFF
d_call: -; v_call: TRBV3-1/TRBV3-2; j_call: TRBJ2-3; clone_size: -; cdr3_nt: TGTGCCAGCAGCCAAGATGAGCTAAGCACAGATACGCAGTATTTT; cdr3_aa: CASSQDELSTDTQYF
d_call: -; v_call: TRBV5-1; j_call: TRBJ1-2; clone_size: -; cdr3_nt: TGCGCCAGCAGCCTTCGAGGGCGGGCTACAGAGAACTATGGCTACACCTTC; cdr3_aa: CASSLRGRATENYGYTF
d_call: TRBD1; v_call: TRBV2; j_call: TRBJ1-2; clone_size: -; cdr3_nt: TGTGCCAGCAGGCGCACCGACAGGGGTGGCTACACCTTC; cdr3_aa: CASRRTDRGGYTF
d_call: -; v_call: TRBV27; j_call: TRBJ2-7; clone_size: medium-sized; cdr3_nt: TGTGCCAGCAGGGACACCTACGAGCAGTACTTC; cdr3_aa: CASRDTYEQYF
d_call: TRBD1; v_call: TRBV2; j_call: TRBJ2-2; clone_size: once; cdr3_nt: TGTGCCAGCAGTCCAACAGGGGACACCGGGGAGCTGTTTTTT; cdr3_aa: CASSPTGDTGELFF
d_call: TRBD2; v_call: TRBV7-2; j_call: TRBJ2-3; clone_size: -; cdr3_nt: TGTGCCAGCAGCTTAGCGATAGCGGGGGGGCCATTGGATACGCAGTATTTT; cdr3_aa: CASSLAIAGGPLDTQYF
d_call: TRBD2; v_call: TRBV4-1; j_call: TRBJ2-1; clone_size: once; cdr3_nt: TGCGCCAGCAGCCAAGATACTCGCGGGGGGGGACTATACAATGAGCAGTTCTTC; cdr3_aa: CASSQDTRGGGLYNEQFF
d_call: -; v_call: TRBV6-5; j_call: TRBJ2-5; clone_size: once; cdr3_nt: TGTGCCAGCCAGCTCAGGGAAGAGACCCAGTACTTC; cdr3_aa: CASQLREETQYF
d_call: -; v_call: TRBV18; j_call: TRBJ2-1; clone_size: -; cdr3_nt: TGTGCCAGCTCACCATCCCAGTACAATGAGCAGTTCTTC; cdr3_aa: CASSPSQYNEQFF
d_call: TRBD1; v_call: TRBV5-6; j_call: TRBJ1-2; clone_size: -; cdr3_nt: TGTGCCAGCAGCTTGTTTGACAGGGCTAACTATGGCTACACCTTC; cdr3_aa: CASSLFDRANYGYTF
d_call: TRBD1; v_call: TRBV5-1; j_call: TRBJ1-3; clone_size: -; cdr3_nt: TGCGCCAGCAGCTTGGGAGACAGGGCATCTGGAAACACCATATATTTT; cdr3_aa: CASSLGDRASGNTIYF
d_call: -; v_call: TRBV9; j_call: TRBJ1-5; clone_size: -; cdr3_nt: TGTGCCAGCAGCGTAGCTGGTGCGGGGCACCAGCCCCAGCATTTT; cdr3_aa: CASSVAGAGHQPQHF
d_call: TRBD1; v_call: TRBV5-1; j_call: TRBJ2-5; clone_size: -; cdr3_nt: TGCGCCAGCAGCCCTCCGACAGGGGTCCAAGAGACCCAGTACTTC; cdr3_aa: CASSPPTGVQETQYF
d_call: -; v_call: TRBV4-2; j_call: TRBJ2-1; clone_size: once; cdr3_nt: TGTGCCAGCAGCCAACGGGGATGGGACAATGAGCAGTTCTTC; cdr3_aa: CASSQRGWDNEQFF
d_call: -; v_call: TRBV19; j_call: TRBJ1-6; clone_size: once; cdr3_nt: TGTGCCAGTAGTGGGGAGTTCTCCTATAATTCACCCCTCCACTTT; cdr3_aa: CASSGEFSYNSPLHF
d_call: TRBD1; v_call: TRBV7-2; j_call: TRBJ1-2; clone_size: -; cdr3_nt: TGTGCCAGCAGCTCCCAGACAGGGGATCGTGTTGGCTACACCTTC; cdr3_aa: CASSSQTGDRVGYTF